This T cell receptor beta chain was documented in a study of T cells in Graves' hyperthyroidism and ophthalmopathy. Study outcomes and limitations: Through a model of 13 V-J features, ophthalmopathy was separated from stable hyperthyroidism.

There were TCR beta CDR3 regions amplified from RNA transcripts. The HTBI primer set was used in a first-round RT-PCR of the TCR CDR3. Each CDR3 protein is one row after TCRdb ran MiXCR on the multiplex PCR reads. The table has a few hundred thousand distinct CDR3 sequences, approximately 14% seen once. Those with hyperthyroidism were 18 to 65 years old, newly diagnosed, and ill for under 2 months. CDR1 and CDR2 (germline): SQVTM, ANQGSEA. The CDR3 length is 12 residues. The V gene end was trimmed by 6 bases and the J gene end by 3 bases; junction bases not matched to a gene: 2. This clonotype occurred many times. The target antigen is unknown.

Sequencing was done on a sample of blood. The chain is built from TRBV29-1 and TRBJ2-1, with TRBD2 identical over 7 bases. The sequence was collected from a woman in her 30s with Graves' hyperthyroidism that later progressed to Graves' ophthalmopathy. CDR3 loop: CSVAGFYNEQFF. CDR3 nucleotides: TGCAGCGTAGCGGGATTCTACAATGAGCAGTTCTTC.